This TCR beta chain comes out of a study of identical twins. In germline, CDR1 is MNHNY, CDR2 SVGAGI (reference sequence). The CDR3 covers 13 residues. Trimming shortened V by 5 bases and J by 5 bases, and 12 bases separated the two germline ends. TCRdb fed the 5' RACE reads into MiXCR, producing one record per CDR3 protein. This sample has just over 500,000 distinct CDR3 sequences; less than 25% occur once, and the top ten carry around 1%. The sample holds a few counts of this clonotype. These data also formed part of another study, on T cells expressing NK-cell markers. From that second work: Most of the eight sequenced donors tested HCMV-seropositive; one tested seronegative. A few of the donors also had these clonotypes leading their CD3+CD56-NKG2C+ fraction.

The receptor was isolated from a woman younger than 35 in good health. Sequencing was done on a sample of CD4+ T cells sorted from blood. The chain employs TRBV6-6 and TRBJ1-1; the D gene is possibly TRBD1 (5 bases). The CDR3 region is CASSTPSGTEAFF. CDR3 nucleotide sequence: TGTGCCAGCAGTACCCCATCAGGGACTGAAGCTTTCTTT.